These T cell receptor beta chains were read from a single sample in a study of OX40 agonist ivuxolimab in advanced cancers. Clones were sequenced by immunoSEQ multiplex PCR, and TCRdb holds only the in-frame ones, with some missing. The table lists just under 65,000 clones, 84% of them singletons, with roughly 9.2% in the top ten. Sequencing was performed on CD4+ or CD8+ T cells sorted from blood, taken in a trial of the OX40 agonist ivuxolimab. All receptors come from an adult with an advanced solid tumor such as melanoma, head and neck, liver or kidney cancer. CDR3s include the opening cysteine and the closing phenylalanine or tryptophan. Each record gives: V gene, clone size, J gene, D gene, CDR3 DNA, CDR3 protein. D genes are given only for firm matches. For some rows the clone size is stated as once, few or many, or as a class when expanded; others skip it.

>TRBV18|-|TRBJ1-4|-
TGTGCCAGCTCCGGCGGCGTCGAAAAACTGTTTTTT
CASSGGVEKLFF
>TRBV6-5|-|TRBJ1-2|TRBD1
TGTGCCAGCAGAGTCGACAGGGGCGACTATGGCTACACCTTC
CASRVDRGDYGYTF
>TRBV11-2|once|TRBJ1-4|-
TGTGCCAGCAGCTTCGGGGGGGCCGGAACTAATGAAAAACTGTTTTTT
CASSFGGAGTNEKLFF
>TRBV2|-|TRBJ2-2|TRBD2
TGTGCCAGCAGGGAGCGGGAGGTCACCGGGGAGCTGTTTTTT
CASREREVTGELFF
>TRBV7-2|-|TRBJ1-5|TRBD1
TGTGCCAGCAGCTTGGGACAGGGGAGTCAGCCCCAGCATTTT
CASSLGQGSQPQHF
>TRBV7-9|-|TRBJ1-2|-
TGTGCCAGCAGCTTATTTCGAGGAGTTTTGACGACTAACTATGGCTACACCTTC
CASSLFRGVLTTNYGYTF
>TRBV28|once|TRBJ1-3|TRBD1
TGTGCCACCAACCTAGTCCCCGGGACAGGCAACTCTGGAAACACCATATATTTT
CATNLVPGTGNSGNTIYF
>TRBV15|-|TRBJ1-1|-
TGTGCCACACGGGAGGGGTGGAACACTGAAGCTTTCTTT
CATREGWNTEAFF
>TRBV5-1|once|TRBJ2-3|-
TGCGCCAGCAGCTTGGGGGGATCTAGCACAGATACGCAGTATTTT
CASSLGGSSTDTQYF
>TRBV5-1|-|TRBJ2-7|TRBD1
TGCGCCAGCAGACAGGGGGTAGGCTACGAGCAGTACTTC
CASRQGVGYEQYF
>TRBV10-3|-|TRBJ2-3|-
TGTGCCATCAGTGAGTCGGAGGCGCAGTATTTT
CAISESEAQYF
>TRBV2|-|TRBJ1-1|TRBD1
TGTGCCAGCAGGGACAGGGAGAACACTGAAGCTTTCTTT
CASRDRENTEAFF
>TRBV10-3|-|TRBJ2-1|-
TGTGCCATCAGTGACCGGAGGGACAATGAGCAGTTCTTC
CAISDRRDNEQFF
>TRBV11-3|-|TRBJ2-7|-
TGTGCCAGCAGCCCCGTGGGCAGATTGGGGTATTACGAGCAGTACTTC
CASSPVGRLGYYEQYF
>TRBV7-2|-|TRBJ1-5|-
TGCGCCAGCAGCCAAGAGGGGTACGCAGGTAGGGGCCAGCCCCAGCATTTT
CASSQEGYAGRGQPQHF
>TRBV5-8|few|TRBJ2-1|-
TGTGCCAGCAGCTTGTCCCTACGGGAGCAGTTCTTC
CASSLSLREQFF
>TRBV5-1|-|TRBJ2-1|-
TGCGCCAGCAGCCCCAACCCGCAGGGGACCCCCTACAATGAGCAGTTCTTC
CASSPNPQGTPYNEQFF
>TRBV11-2|-|TRBJ2-2|TRBD2
TGTGCCAGCAGCGGCGGCGGGAGGCGCACCGGGGAGCTGTTTTTT
CASSGGGRRTGELFF
>TRBV18|-|TRBJ2-5|-
TGTGCCAGCTCAAATCTAGGGGGCCAAGAGACCCAGTACTTC
CASSNLGGQETQYF
>TRBV23-1|-|TRBJ2-4|-
TGCGCCAGCAGTCGGCCGGGGACGGCCAAAAACATTCAGTACTTC
CASSRPGTAKNIQYF
>TRBV19|-|TRBJ2-1|-
TGTGCCAGTAGTAGGAGGGATAGGGATGAGCAGTTCTTC
CASSRRDRDEQFF
>TRBV28|-|TRBJ1-4|-
TGTGCCAGCAGCAGAGTTACAACTAATGAAAAACTGTTTTTT
CASSRVTTNEKLFF
>TRBV6-6|-|TRBJ1-5|-
TGTGCCAGCAGCCCTCGGGGGGCCGGGCATCAGCCCCAGCATTTT
CASSPRGAGHQPQHF
>TRBV7-2|once|TRBJ2-1|-
TGTGCCAGCAGCTTAGCTTTAACGAGAGCTGAGCAGTTCTTC
CASSLALTRAEQFF
>TRBV7-2|-|TRBJ1-5|-
TGTGCCAGCAGCTTAGCGGGTTCGCGTCAGCCCCAGCATTTT
CASSLAGSRQPQHF
>TRBV5-1|-|TRBJ2-5|-
TGCGCCAGCAGCAAAAATACGGAGACCCAGTACTTC
CASSKNTETQYF
>TRBV6-1|few|TRBJ1-2|TRBD1
TGTGCCAGCAGGCTTACAGGGGTAGGCGGCTACACCTTC
CASRLTGVGGYTF
>TRBV7-6|-|TRBJ2-3|-
TGTGCCAGCAGCTTCAACGCCGGGGGCGGAGGCACAGATACGCAGTATTTT
CASSFNAGGGGTDTQYF
>TRBV5-8|-|TRBJ2-4|-
TGTGCCAGCAGCTTAAGTATTCAGTACTTC
CASSLSIQYF
>TRBV28|-|TRBJ1-2|-
TGTGCCAGCAGTTTTGGAGGGGACCCCTGGAAGATTGCTAACTATGGCTACACCTTC
CASSFGGDPWKIANYGYTF
>TRBV18|-|TRBJ2-5|-
TGTGCCAGCTCACTTAGGGTCGCAGAGACCCAGTACTTC
CASSLRVAETQYF
>TRBV5-1|-|TRBJ2-5|-
TGCGCCAGCAGCTTGGTATACGGAGAGACCCAGTACTTC
CASSLVYGETQYF
>TRBV19|few|TRBJ1-5|-
TGTGCCAGTAGCAGGATTTCTAGCAATCAGCCCCAGCATTTT
CASSRISSNQPQHF
>TRBV11-2|once|TRBJ2-5|TRBD2
TGTGCCAGCAGCTCGGGGCTAGCGGGTAGATGGGGAGAGACCCAGTACTTC
CASSSGLAGRWGETQYF
>TRBV11-2|-|TRBJ2-3|TRBD2
TGTGCCAGCAGCTTTGCAGCTAGCGGGGGGGCCGTAGATACGCAGTATTTT
CASSFAASGGAVDTQYF
>TRBV27|-|TRBJ2-7|TRBD2
TGTGCCAGCAGTTTGACTAGCGGGAGGACGAAAGAGCAGTACTTC
CASSLTSGRTKEQYF
>TRBV28|-|TRBJ2-3|TRBD2
TGTGCCAGCAGCTCCCCCACTAGCGGGGTCACAGATACGCAGTATTTT
CASSSPTSGVTDTQYF
>TRBV10-3|-|TRBJ1-1|-
TGTGCCATCAGTGAGTCGGTTGGGAACACTGAAGCTTTCTTT
CAISESVGNTEAFF